The rows below give T cell receptor beta chains drawn from one sample of a study of shared clonotypes between healthy human individuals. This table comes from immunoSEQ multiplex PCR, and its TCRdb copy is limited to in-frame clones, with some not included. The sample contains about 600,000 clones, roughly 79% of which appear only once. Source material: PBMCs. These receptors all come from a woman between 35 and 50 years old in good health. Some clones in this sample may be carry-over from other donors' samples. Both conserved end residues are trimmed from each CDR3. D genes are given only for firm matches.

j_gene | d_gene | v_gene | CDR3aa
TRBJ2-5 | - | TRBV2 | ASLKALALWETQY
TRBJ2-3 | TRBD2 | TRBV19 | ASSIVGTSGRASSTDTQY
TRBJ2-3 | - | TRBV11-3 | ASSLGRSTDTQY
TRBJ2-1 | - | TRBV5-1 | ASSLQERRGEQF
TRBJ2-7 | - | TRBV18 | ASSPPGSSEQY
TRBJ2-3 | - | TRBV25-1 | ASSESQGRADTQY
TRBJ1-5 | - | TRBV2 | ASSPPGRPNQPQH
TRBJ2-1 | TRBD2 | TRBV18 | ASSPGLASYNEQF
TRBJ2-7 | - | TRBV7-9 | ASSLMDSAHEQY
TRBJ1-3 | - | TRBV9 | ASSPSGGGGNTIY
TRBJ2-1 | - | TRBV21-1 | ASSRERRVRKQF
TRBJ2-4 | TRBD1 | TRBV5-6 | ASSWGQDIAKNIQY
TRBJ2-5 | TRBD2 | TRBV5-4 | ASSSPASGSQETQY
TRBJ1-4 | - | TRBV4-1 | ASSQEPRPGVREKLF
TRBJ1-5 | TRBD1 | TRBV2 | ASSDEGAQPQH
TRBJ2-5 | TRBD2 | TRBV15 | ATSRDLVAGEETQY